This T cell receptor beta chain was documented in a study of cytomegalovirus exposure and HLA in healthy donors. The PCR had 60 Vbeta and 13 Jbeta primers. Data came from immunoSEQ multiplex PCR; TCRdb stores just in-frame clones and leaves some out. The sample carries around 160,000 clones, 70% to 80% recorded once. The CDR3 spans 16 residues. The V end lost 3 bases, the J end lost 4 bases, and 17 bases lay between the germline ends. Germline V lookup: CDR1 SGDLS, CDR2 YYNGEE. Sequencing was done on a sample of PBMCs. The rearrangement links TRBV9 to TRBJ1-5; D might be TRBD1 (5 bases). The source of this sequence is a male donor in good health and CMV-seronegative. CDR3 coding DNA: TGTGCCAGCAGCGGGGGAGGGTTAGGGGATAATCAGCCCCAGCATTTT. Protein product: CASSGGGLGDNQPQHF. Full variable domain (rest looked up from reference TRBV9 and TRBJ1-5): DSGVTQTPKHLITATGQRVTLRCSPRSGDLSVYWYQQSLDQGLQFLIQYYNGEERAKGNILERFSAQQFPDLHSELNLSSLELGDSALYFCASSGGGLGDNQPQHFGDGTRLSIL.